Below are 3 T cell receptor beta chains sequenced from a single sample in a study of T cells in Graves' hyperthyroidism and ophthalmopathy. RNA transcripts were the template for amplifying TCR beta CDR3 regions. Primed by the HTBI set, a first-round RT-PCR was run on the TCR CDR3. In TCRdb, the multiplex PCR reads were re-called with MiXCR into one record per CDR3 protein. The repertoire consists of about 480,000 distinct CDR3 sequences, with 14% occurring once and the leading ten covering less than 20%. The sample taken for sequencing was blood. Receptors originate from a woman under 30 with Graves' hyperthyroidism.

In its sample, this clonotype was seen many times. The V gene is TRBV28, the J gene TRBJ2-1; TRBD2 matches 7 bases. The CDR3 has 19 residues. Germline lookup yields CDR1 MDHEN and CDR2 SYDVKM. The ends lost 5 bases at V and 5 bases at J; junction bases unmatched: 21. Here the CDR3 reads CASSLGTTPFTPYDNEQFF. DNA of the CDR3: TGTGCCAGCAGTCTCGGGACTACCCCTTTTACCCCCTATGACAATGAGCAGTTCTTC.

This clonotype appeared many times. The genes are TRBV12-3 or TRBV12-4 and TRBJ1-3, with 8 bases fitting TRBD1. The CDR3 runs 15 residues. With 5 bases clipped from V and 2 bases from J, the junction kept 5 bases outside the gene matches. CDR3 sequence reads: CASSMDRVAGNTIYF. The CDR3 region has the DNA TGTGCCAGCAGTATGGACAGGGTAGCTGGAAACACCATATATTTT.

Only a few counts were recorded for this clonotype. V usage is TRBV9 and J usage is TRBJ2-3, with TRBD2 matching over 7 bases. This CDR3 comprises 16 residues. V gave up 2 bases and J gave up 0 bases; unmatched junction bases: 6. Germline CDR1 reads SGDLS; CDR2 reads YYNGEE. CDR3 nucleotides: TGTGCCAGCAGCGTGCGACTAGCAGCTAGCACAGATACGCAGTATTTT. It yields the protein CASSVRLAASTDTQYF.